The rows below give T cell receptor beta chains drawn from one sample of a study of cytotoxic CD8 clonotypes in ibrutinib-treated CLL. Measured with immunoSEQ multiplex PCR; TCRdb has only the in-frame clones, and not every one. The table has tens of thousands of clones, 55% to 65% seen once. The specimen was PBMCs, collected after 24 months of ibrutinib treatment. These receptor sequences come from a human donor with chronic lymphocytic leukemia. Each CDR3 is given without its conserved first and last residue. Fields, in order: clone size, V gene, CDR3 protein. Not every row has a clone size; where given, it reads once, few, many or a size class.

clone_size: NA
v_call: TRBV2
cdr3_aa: ASSDGALNTEAF

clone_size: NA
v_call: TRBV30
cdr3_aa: AWRLAGTNYEQY

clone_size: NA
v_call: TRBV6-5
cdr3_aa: ASGSGGRNTQY

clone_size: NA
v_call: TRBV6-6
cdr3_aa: ASTTGSETQY

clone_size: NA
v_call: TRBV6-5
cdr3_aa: ASSPQTGGTDTQY

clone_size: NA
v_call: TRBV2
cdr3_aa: ASSGPGTSGGLIYEQY

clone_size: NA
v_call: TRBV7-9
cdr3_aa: ASSSERGLQETQY

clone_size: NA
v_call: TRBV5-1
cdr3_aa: ASSPTHGVNEKLF

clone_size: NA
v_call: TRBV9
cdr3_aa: ASSGHTYGSYNEQF

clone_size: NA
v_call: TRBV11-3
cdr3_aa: ASSLTAGLSSYEQY

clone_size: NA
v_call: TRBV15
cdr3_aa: ATSRDLRLSPYEQY

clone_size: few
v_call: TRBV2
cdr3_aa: ATSRDNSYNEQF

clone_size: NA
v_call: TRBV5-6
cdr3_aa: ASSSLGLAGAPNTGELF

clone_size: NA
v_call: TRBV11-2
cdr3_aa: ASSSPTGMGETQY

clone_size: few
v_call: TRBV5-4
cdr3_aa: ASSLDKTDTQY

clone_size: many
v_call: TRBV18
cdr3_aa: ASSPRTTDTQY

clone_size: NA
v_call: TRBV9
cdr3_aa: ASSHRGNTIY

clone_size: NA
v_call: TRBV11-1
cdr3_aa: ASSPNRPHDREETQY

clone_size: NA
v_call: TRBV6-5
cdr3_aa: ASSPGSRVQEKLF

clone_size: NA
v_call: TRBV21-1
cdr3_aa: ASSKESRVWETQY

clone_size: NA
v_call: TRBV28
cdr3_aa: ASSRGTGGTLAKNIQY

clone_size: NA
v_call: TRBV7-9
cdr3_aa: ASSWPAVEAGNTIY

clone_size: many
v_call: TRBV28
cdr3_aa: ASSPGTGINEQY

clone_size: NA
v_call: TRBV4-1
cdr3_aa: ASSQEGDRVPPNYGYT

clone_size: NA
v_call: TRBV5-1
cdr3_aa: ASSLGGGSDTQY

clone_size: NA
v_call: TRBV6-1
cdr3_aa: ASSARLGPNQPQH